This T cell receptor beta chain was obtained from a study of shared clonotypes between healthy human individuals. At the level of the study: Plates per donor: three CD4 naive, three CD4 memory, two CD8 naive, one CD8 memory.

Sequencing used immunoSEQ multiplex PCR; TCRdb keeps in-frame clones, though not all of them. This sample has about 2 million clones; about 95% occur once, and the top ten carry 1% to 1.3%. Naive CD8 cells lacked CD45RO and underwent positive selection for CCR7, leaving out terminally differentiated effector memory CD45RA+ cells. Germline CDR1 and CDR2: SGHRS and YFSETQ. CDR3 length equals 14 residues. The V gene end was trimmed by 5 bases and the J gene end by 6 bases; junction bases not matched to a gene: 10. In regard to this clone: Its antigen remains unknown.

Study observations and caveats: The study's rarefaction showed incomplete sorted-subset sequencing despite large depth. Some naive CD4 clonotypes, roughly 5%, turned up in common across four donors. In contrast to clonotypes shared by all four donors, non-shared clonotypes had lower generation probabilities.

The chain couples TRBV5-1 to TRBJ2-7; 8 bases match TRBD1. Sequencing input: naive CD8+ T cells sorted from blood. The TCR sequence derives from a man aged 18 to 29 in good health. CDR3 sequence: CASSPGTGPSEQYF. The CDR3 nucleotides read TGCGCCAGCAGTCCCGGGACAGGCCCTAGCGAGCAGTACTTC.